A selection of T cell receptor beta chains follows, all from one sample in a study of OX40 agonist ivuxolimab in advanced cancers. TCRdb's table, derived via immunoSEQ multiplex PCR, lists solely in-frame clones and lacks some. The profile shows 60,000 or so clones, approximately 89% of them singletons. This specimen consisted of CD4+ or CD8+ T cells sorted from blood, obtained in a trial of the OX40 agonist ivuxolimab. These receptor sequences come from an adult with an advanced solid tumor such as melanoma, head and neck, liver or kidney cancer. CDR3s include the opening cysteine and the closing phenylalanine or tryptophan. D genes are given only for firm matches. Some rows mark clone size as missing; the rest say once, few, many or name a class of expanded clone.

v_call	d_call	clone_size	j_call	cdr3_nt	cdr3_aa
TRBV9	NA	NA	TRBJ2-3	TGTGCCAGCAGCGCCGTGGACTGGTACACAGATACGCAGTATTTT	CASSAVDWYTDTQYF
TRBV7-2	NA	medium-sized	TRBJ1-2	TGTGCCAGCAGCAGAGACAGGAACTATGGCTACACCTTC	CASSRDRNYGYTF
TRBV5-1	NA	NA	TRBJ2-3	TGCGCCAGCAGCTTGGGGGAAAGCACAGATACGCAGTATTTT	CASSLGESTDTQYF
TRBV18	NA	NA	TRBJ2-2	TGTGCCAGCTCACCGACAGACACCGGGGAGCTGTTTTTT	CASSPTDTGELFF
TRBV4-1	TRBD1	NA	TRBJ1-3	TGCGCCAGCAGCGCAGGGGGCGTTGGAAACACCATATATTTT	CASSAGGVGNTIYF
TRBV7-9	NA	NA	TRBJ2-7	TGTGCCAGCAGCTTGGCAGGGCCCTACGAGCAGTACTTC	CASSLAGPYEQYF
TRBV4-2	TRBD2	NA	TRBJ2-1	TGTGCCAGCAGCTTAACTAGCGGGGGCAATGAGCAGTTCTTC	CASSLTSGGNEQFF
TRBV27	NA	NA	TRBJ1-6	TGTGCCAGCAGTTTGGGCCGGTCCTATAATTCACCCCTCCACTTT	CASSLGRSYNSPLHF
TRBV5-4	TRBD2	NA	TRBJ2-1	TGTGCCAGCAGCTCCATCTGGGGGGAGGGGCAGTTCTTC	CASSSIWGEGQFF
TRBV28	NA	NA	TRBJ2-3	TGTGCCAGTACGCGCCCAATCGCAGATACGCAGTATTTT	CASTRPIADTQYF
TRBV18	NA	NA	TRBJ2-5	TGTGCCAGCTCACCCGACAGCCAAGAGACCCAGTACTTC	CASSPDSQETQYF
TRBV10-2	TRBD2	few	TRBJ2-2	TGCGCCAGCAGTGCGCCCCCCGGGACTAGCGGGGGGATCGTCACCGGGGAGCTGTTTTTT	CASSAPPGTSGGIVTGELFF
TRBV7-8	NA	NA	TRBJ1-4	TGTGCCAGCAGCTTACGGTTGGGGACTAATGAAAAACTGTTTTTT	CASSLRLGTNEKLFF
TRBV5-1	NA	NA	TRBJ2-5	TGCGCCAGCAGCTTGGAGCCGCAGTCCAAGGAGACCCAGTACTTC	CASSLEPQSKETQYF
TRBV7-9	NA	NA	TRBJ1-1	TGTGCCAGCAGCTTAGCGGTGGGTGCCGGGACTGAAGCTTTCTTT	CASSLAVGAGTEAFF
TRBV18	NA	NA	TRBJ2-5	TGTGCCAGCTCACCCTGGGGGATGGAGACCCAGTACTTC	CASSPWGMETQYF
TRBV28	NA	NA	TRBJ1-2	TGTGCCAGCAGTTTGCTGACAGGTACCTATGGCTACACCTTC	CASSLLTGTYGYTF
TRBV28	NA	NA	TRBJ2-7	TGTGCCAGCAGTTTGGGCACCTCCTACGAGCAGTACTTC	CASSLGTSYEQYF
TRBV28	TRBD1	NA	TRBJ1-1	TGTGCCACCCGGACAGGGAACACTGAAGCTTTCTTT	CATRTGNTEAFF
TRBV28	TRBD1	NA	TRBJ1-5	TGTGCCAGCAGACCAGGGGGCTTATACAATCAGCCCCAGCATTTT	CASRPGGLYNQPQHF
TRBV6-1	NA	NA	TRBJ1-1	TGTGCCAGCAGTTACAAAACCGAAGCTTTCTTT	CASSYKTEAFF
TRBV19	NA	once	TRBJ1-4	TGTGCCAGTAGGCGACAGCCAAATGAAAAACTGTTTTTT	CASRRQPNEKLFF
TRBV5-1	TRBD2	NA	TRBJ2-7	TGCGCCAGCAGCCCTGGACTAGCCGTGCTCCTCTACGAGCAGTACTTC	CASSPGLAVLLYEQYF
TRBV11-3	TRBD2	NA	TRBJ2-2	TGTGCCAGCAGCTTAATGGGGGGGACCGGGGAGCTGTTTTTT	CASSLMGGTGELFF
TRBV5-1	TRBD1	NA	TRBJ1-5	TGCGCCAGCAGCTTCACAGGGGAAGAACAGCCCCAGCATTTT	CASSFTGEEQPQHF
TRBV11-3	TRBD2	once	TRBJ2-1	TGTGCCAGCAGCTTGGTGGGAGGGCCGAGTGAGCAGTTCTTC	CASSLVGGPSEQFF
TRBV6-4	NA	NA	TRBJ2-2	TGTGCCAGCAGTGAAAACAGAGGGACCGGGGAGCTGTTTTTT	CASSENRGTGELFF
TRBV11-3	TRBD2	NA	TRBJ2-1	TGTGCCAGCAGCAAGACTAGCGGGGGGGCTTGGGAGCAGTTCTTC	CASSKTSGGAWEQFF
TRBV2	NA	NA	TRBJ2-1	TGTGCCAGCAGCCTGACTAGTAATGAGCAGTTCTTC	CASSLTSNEQFF
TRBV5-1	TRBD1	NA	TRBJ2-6	TGCGCCAGCAGCTTGGATGGGACAGGGGGCTCTGGGGCCAACGTCCTGACTTTC	CASSLDGTGGSGANVLTF
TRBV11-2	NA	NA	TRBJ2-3	TGTGCCAGCAGCCCAGTAGGAGATACGCAGTATTTT	CASSPVGDTQYF
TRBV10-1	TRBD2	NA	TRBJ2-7	TGCGCCAGCAGTGAGAGGGAGGGTGGGTACGAGCAGTACTTC	CASSEREGGYEQYF
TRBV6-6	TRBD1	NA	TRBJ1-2	TGTGCCAGCACCCAGGACAGGGAAGGCTACACCTTC	CASTQDREGYTF
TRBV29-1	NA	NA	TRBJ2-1	TGCAGCGTCGGGCCGTCCAATGAGCAGTTCTTC	CSVGPSNEQFF
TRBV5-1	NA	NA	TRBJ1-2	TGCGCCAGCAGCTTGGACAGAAACTATGGCTACACCTTC	CASSLDRNYGYTF
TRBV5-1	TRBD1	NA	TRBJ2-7	TGCGCCAGCAGCTTGGCCCCTCGGGACAGGGCGACTTACGAGCAGTACTTC	CASSLAPRDRATYEQYF
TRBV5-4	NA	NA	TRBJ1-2	TGTGCCAGCAGCTCGACCGCTGCGGACTATGGCTACACCTTC	CASSSTAADYGYTF
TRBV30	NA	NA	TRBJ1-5	TGTGCCTGGAGTACAGGGTTAAGCAATCAGCCCCAGCATTTT	CAWSTGLSNQPQHF
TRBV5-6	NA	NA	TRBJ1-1	TGTGCCAGCAGCTTGACGGGGCAGGGGAGGAGAGGTGAAGCTTTCTTT	CASSLTGQGRRGEAFF
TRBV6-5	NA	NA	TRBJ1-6	TGTGCCAGCAGCCGTGTACGGTCACCCCTCCACTTT	CASSRVRSPLHF
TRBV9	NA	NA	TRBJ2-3	TGTGCCAGCAGCGGGGGACGAGCTGGTATCACAGATACGCAGTATTTT	CASSGGRAGITDTQYF
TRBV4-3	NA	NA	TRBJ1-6	TGCGCCAGCAGCCCGTCGGGGGGGAATTCACCCCTCCACTTT	CASSPSGGNSPLHF
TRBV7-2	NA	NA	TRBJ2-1	TGTGCCAGCAGCCCCCGGCCGGGGGAATACAATGAGCAGTTCTTC	CASSPRPGEYNEQFF
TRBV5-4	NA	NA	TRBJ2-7	TGTGCCAGCAGCGAACCCCAGACCTACGAGCAGTACTTC	CASSEPQTYEQYF
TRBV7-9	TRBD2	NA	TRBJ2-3	TGTGCCAGCAGCCCAGCTAGCGGGAGAGGTGTAGATACGCAGTATTTT	CASSPASGRGVDTQYF
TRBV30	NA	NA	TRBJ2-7	TGTGCCTGGAGTGTCCAGGGTTACGAGCAGTACTTC	CAWSVQGYEQYF
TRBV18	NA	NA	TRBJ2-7	TGTGCCAGCTCACCACAGGCAGGATTGACTCTGAGCTCCTACGAGCAGTACTTC	CASSPQAGLTLSSYEQYF